The following is a T cell receptor (beta chain) sequence with its context. The CDR3 contains 19 residues. V shed 3 bases and J 5 bases; nucleotides not matched to a gene: 17. Looked up from germline, CDR1 is SGHRS and CDR2 is YFSETQ. This specimen belongs to a study of technical replicates of blood from several donors. Measured with immunoSEQ multiplex PCR; TCRdb has only the in-frame clones, and not every one. The sample carries 65,000 to 90,000 clones, 90% to 95% recorded once. The TCR comes from a human donor in good health. Some clones in this sample may be carry-over from other donors' samples. Sequencing input: PBMCs. The genes are TRBV5-1 and TRBJ2-3; 11 nucleotides match TRBD2. This CDR3 reads CASSYGTSGVTLRQDTQYF. As DNA, the CDR3 is TGCGCCAGCAGCTACGGGACTAGCGGAGTCACCCTACGCCAAGATACGCAGTATTTT. Based on the CDR3 plus reference TRBV5-1 and TRBJ2-3, the full variable domain is KAGVTQTPRYLIKTRGQQVTLSCSPISGHRSVSWYQQTPGQGLQFLFEYFSETQRNKGNFPGRFSGRQFSNSRSEMNVSTLELGDSALYLCASSYGTSGVTLRQDTQYFGPGTRLTVL.